One T cell receptor (beta chain) is described in this entry. The sample contains more than one DNA sequence encoding this CDR3. As originally analysed: From reference gene primer amplification, estimates of nucleated cell counts were derived. The data were produced by immunoSEQ multiplex PCR, yet TCRdb's version contains in-frame clones alone and is incomplete. Clone size and the V and J calls come from that table; the DNA yielded D and trimming. This table has about 21,000 clones, roughly 85% appearing once. The data were taken from a study of blood T cell repertoires in COVID-19. Study summary: COVID-19 samples from acute and convalescent phases originated in the United States, Italy and Spain. The cDNA or gDNA used as material had been derived from T cells, B-cell-depleted T cells, or PBMCs.

The CDR3 sequence is 10 residues long. Trimming took 5 bases from V and 4 from J, leaving 2 bases between them. CDR1 is MDHEN, CDR2 SYDVKM, per germline. This receptor was taken from a human donor in a cohort sampled during active COVID-19. The chain joins TRBV28 to TRBJ1-2; D gene unclear. What was sequenced was peripheral blood. The CDR3 region is CASSRYGYTF. The CDR3 DNA follows: TGTGCCAGCAGTCGCTATGGCTACACCTTC.